This T cell receptor (beta chain) was found in a study of blood T cell repertoires in COVID-19. As for the study in general: Specimens from acute and convalescent COVID-19 originated in the United States, Italy and Spain. From T cells, B-cell-depleted T cells, or PBMCs came the material, which was cDNA or gDNA.

In the source study's methods: Estimated nucleated cell counts came from reference gene primer amplification. Sequencing used immunoSEQ multiplex PCR; TCRdb keeps in-frame clones, though not all of them. That table supplies the V and J calls and clone size; D and trimming were determined from the DNA. Of some 400,000 clones listed, nearly 90% were seen once; the top ten hold 6.5%. Trimming shortened V by 5 bases and J by 8 bases, and 7 bases separated the two germline ends. The CDR3 runs 11 residues. Germline CDR1 reads SEHNR; CDR2 reads FQNEAQ (reference sequence). This clonotype was sampled from a man between 18 and 35 years old with active or convalescent COVID-19. This chain links TRBV7-9 with TRBJ2-1; TRBD2 is a possible D gene (6 bases). The material sequenced was peripheral blood. The CDR3 DNA is TGTGCCAGCAGCGGAGGGGATGAGCAGTTCTTC. Its translation: CASSGGDEQFF.